This section outlines one T cell receptor (beta chain) sequence together with its context. In the study's own analysis: Using reference gene primer amplification, nucleated cell counts were estimated. Generated by immunoSEQ multiplex PCR, the TCRdb table keeps only in-frame clones and is missing some. The DNA gave D and trimming, while V, J and clone size come from that table. The sample holds 90,000 or so clones, around 83% seen once. This sample is drawn from a study of blood T cell repertoires in COVID-19. Study-wide background: Donors in the United States, Italy and Spain gave samples during acute or convalescent COVID-19. T cells, B-cell-depleted T cells, or PBMCs supplied cDNA or gDNA.

The V segment lost 5 bases and the J segment 7 bases; nucleotides outside the gene matches: 7. The CDR3 has 13 amino acids. CDR1 is MNHEY, CDR2 SVGAGI, per germline. The chain employs TRBV6-5 and TRBJ1-2; 7 bases fit TRBD1. The sequence derives from a man aged 60 to 69 with acute or convalescent COVID-19. What was sequenced was peripheral blood. CDR3 sequence (DNA): TGTGCCAGCAGTAGCAACAGGGGTACTGGCTACACCTTC. The encoded protein is CASSSNRGTGYTF.